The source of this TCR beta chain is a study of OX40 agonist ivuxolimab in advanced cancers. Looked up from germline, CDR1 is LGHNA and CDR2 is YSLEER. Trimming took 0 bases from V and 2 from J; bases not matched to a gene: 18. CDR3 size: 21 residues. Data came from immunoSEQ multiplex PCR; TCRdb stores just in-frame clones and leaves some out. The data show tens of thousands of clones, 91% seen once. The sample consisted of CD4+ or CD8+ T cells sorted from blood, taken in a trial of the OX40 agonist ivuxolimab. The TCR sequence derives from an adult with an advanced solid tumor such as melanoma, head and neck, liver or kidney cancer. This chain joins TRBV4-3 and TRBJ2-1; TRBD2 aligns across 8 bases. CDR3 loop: CASSQDSVSSGPLPPYNEQFF. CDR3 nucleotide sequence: TGCGCCAGCAGCCAAGATTCAGTTTCTAGCGGGCCCCTCCCGCCCTACAATGAGCAGTTCTTC.